This T cell receptor beta chain was recorded in a study of human thymus T cells. The table came from immunoSEQ multiplex PCR; TCRdb's copy has only in-frame clones and leaves some out. The sample holds approximately 71,000 clones, 90% to 95% seen once. Resections obtained during corrective heart surgery supplied the thymus tissue. There are 16 residues in the CDR3. Germline assignment: CDR1 MNHEY and CDR2 SMNVEV (reference sequence). Trimming took 5 bases from V and 7 from J, leaving 23 bases between them. This TCR was sampled from a girl under two years old with a congenital heart defect but otherwise immunologically healthy. Source material: thymus tissue. This chain connects TRBV27 to TRBJ1-1, with D possibly TRBD1 on 6 matching bases. The DNA of the CDR3 is TGTGCCAGCAGTGTCGAACGAGGGGGGAAGTACAGTGAAGCTTTCTTT. This translates into CASSVERGGKYSEAFF.